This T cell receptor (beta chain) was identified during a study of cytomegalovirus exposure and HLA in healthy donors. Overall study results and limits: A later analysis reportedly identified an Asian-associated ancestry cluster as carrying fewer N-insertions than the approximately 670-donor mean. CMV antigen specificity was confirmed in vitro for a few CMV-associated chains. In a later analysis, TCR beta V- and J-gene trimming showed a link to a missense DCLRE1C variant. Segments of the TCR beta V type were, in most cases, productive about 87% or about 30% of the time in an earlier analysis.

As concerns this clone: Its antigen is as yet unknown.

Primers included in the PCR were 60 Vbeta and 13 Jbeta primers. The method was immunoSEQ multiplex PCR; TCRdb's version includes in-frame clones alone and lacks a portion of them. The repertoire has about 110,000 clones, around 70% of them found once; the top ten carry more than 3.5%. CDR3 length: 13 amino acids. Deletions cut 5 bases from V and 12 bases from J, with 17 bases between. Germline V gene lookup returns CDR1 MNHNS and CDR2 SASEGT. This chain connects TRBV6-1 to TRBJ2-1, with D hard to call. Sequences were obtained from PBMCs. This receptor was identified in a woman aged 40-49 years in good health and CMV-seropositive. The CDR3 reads CASSLPGAGGQFF. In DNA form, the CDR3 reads TGTGCCAGCAGTTTACCCGGAGCCGGCGGGCAGTTCTTC.